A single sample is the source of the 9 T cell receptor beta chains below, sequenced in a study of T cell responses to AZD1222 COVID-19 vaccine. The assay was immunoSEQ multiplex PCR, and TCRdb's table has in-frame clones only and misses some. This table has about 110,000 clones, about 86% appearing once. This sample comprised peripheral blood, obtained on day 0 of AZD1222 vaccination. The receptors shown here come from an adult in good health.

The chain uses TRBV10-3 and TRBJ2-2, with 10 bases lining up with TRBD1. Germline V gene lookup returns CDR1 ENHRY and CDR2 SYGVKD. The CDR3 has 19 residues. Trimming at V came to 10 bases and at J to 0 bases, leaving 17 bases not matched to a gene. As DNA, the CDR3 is TGTGCCACGACGCGACAGGGGGCTGGGGCTCGACCGAACACCGGGGAGCTGTTTTTT. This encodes CATTRQGAGARPNTGELFF.

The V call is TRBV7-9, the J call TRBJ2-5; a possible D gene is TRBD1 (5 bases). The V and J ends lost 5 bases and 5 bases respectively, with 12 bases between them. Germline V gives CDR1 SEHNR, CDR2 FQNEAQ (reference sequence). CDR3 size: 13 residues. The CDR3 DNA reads TGTGCCAGCAGCCTTGACAGTCCGGAGACCCAGTACTTC. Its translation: CASSLDSPETQYF.

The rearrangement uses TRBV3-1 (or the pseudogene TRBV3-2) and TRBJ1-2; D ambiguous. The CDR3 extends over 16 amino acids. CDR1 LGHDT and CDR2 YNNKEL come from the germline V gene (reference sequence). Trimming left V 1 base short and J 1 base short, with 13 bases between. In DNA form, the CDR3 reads TGTGCCAGCAGCCAAGGGGCAGATCATTTTAACTATGGCTACACCTTC. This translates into CASSQGADHFNYGYTF.

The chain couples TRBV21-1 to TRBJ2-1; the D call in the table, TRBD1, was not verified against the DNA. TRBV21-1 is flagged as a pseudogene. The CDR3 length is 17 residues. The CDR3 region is CASSTNGGRQGWNEQFF. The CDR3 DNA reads TGTGCCAGCAGCACAAATGGGGGGAGACAGGGGTGGAATGAGCAGTTCTTC.

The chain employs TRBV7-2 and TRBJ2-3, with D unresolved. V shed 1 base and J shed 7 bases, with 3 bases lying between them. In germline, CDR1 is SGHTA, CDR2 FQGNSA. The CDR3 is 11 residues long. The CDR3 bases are TGTGCCAGCAGCTTAGAATATACGCAGTATTTT. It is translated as CASSLEYTQYF.

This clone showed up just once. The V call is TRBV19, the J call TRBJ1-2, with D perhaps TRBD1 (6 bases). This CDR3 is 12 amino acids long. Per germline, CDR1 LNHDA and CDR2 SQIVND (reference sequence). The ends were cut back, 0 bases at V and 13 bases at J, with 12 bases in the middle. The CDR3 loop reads CASSIEGHRSTF. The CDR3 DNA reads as TGTGCCAGTAGTATAGAGGGACATAGAAGCACCTTC. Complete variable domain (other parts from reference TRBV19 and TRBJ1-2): DGGITQSPKYLFRKEGQNVTLSCEQNLNHDAMYWYRQDPGQGLRLIYYSQIVNDFQKGDIAEGYSVSREKKESFPLTVTSAQKNPTAFYLCASSIEGHRSTFGSGTRLTVV.

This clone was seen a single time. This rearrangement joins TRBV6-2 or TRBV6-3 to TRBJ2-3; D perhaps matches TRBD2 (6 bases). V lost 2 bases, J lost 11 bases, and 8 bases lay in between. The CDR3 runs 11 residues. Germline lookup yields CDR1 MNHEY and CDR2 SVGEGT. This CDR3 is CASSYRDWQYF. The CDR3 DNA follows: TGTGCCAGCAGTTACCGGGACTGGCAGTATTTT.

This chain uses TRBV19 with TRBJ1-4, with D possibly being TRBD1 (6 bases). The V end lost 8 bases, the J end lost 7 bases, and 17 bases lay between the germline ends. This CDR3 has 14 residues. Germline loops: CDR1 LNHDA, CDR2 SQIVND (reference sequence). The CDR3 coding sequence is TGTGCCAGTGGGGGGGGCCGACCAGGTGAAAAACTGTTTTTT. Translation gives CASGGGRPGEKLFF.

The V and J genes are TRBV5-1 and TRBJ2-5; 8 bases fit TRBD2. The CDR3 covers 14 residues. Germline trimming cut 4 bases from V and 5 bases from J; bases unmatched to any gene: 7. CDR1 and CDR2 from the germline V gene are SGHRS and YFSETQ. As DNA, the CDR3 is TGCGCCAGCAGCCCGGGACTAGTCAGGGAGACCCAGTACTTC. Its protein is CASSPGLVRETQYF. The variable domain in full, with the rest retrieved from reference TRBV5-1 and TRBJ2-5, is KAGVTQTPRYLIKTRGQQVTLSCSPISGHRSVSWYQQTPGQGLQFLFEYFSETQRNKGNFPGRFSGRQFSNSRSEMNVSTLELGDSALYLCASSPGLVRETQYFGPGTRLLVL.